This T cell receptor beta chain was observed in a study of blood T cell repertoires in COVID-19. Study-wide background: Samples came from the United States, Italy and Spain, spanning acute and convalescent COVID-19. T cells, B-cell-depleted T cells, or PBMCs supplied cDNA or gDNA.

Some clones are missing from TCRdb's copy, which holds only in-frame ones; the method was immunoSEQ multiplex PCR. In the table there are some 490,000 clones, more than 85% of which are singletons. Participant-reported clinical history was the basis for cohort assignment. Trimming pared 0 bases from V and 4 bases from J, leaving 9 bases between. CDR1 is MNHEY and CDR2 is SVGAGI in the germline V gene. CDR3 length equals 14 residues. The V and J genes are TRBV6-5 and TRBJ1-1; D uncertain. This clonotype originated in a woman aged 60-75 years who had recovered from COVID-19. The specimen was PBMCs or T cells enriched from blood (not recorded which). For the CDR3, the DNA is TGTGCCAGCAGTTACTCGGGCAGCAGCACTGAAGCTTTCTTT. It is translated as CASSYSGSSTEAFF.